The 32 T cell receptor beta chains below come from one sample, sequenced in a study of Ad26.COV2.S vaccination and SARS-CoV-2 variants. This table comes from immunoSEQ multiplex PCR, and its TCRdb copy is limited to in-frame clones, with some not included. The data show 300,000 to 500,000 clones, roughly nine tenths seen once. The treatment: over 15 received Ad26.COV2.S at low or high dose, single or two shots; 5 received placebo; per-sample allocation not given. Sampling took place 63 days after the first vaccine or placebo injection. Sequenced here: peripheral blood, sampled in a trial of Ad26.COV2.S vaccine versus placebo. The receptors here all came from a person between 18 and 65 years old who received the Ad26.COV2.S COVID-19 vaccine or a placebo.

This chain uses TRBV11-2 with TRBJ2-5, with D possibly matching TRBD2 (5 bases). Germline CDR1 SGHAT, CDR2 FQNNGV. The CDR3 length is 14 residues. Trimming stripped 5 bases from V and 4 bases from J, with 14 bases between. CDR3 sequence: CASSPGLQIETQYF. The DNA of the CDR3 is TGTGCCAGCAGCCCTGGACTGCAAATAGAGACCCAGTACTTC.

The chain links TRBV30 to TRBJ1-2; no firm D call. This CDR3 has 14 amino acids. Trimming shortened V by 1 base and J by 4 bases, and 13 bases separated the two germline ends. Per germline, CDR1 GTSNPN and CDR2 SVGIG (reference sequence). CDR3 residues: CAWSAQHGFYGYTF. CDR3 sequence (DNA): TGTGCCTGGAGTGCCCAGCATGGATTCTATGGCTACACCTTC.

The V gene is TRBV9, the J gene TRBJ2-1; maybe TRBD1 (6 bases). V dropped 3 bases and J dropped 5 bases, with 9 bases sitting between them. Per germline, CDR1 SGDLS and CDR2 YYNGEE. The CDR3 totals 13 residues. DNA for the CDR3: TGTGCCAGCAGCGAGGGGGTTCACAATGAGCAGTTCTTC. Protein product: CASSEGVHNEQFF.

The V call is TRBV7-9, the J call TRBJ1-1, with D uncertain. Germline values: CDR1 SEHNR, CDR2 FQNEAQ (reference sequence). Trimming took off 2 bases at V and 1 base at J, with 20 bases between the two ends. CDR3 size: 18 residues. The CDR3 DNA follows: TGTGCCAGCAGCTTATTGATGCAACAGAGGAAGGGGAACACTGAAGCTTTCTTT. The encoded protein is CASSLLMQQRKGNTEAFF. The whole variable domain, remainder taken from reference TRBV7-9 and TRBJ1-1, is DTGVSQNPRHKITKRGQNVTFRCDPISEHNRLYWYRQTLGQGPEFLTYFQNEAQLEKSRLLSDRFSAERPKGSFSTLEIQRTEQGDSAMYLCASSLLMQQRKGNTEAFFGQGTRLTVV.

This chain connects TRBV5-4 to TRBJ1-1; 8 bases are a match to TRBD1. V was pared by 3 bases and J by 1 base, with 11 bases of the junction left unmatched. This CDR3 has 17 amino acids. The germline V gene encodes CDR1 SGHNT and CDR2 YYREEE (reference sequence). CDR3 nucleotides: TGTGCCAGCAGCTCTTTAGAGACAGGGGTCGCGAACACTGAAGCTTTCTTT. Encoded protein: CASSSLETGVANTEAFF. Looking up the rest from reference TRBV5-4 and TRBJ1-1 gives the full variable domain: ETGVTQSPTHLIKTRGQQVTLRCSSQSGHNTVSWYQQALGQGPQFIFQYYREEENGRGNFPPRFSGLQFPNYSSELNVNALELDDSALYLCASSSLETGVANTEAFFGQGTRLTVV.

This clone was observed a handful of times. This CDR3 reads CASSADRGRKPQHF. CDR3 in DNA: TGTGCCAGCAGCGCCGACAGGGGAAGGAAGCCCCAGCATTTT. The chain has TRBV2 and TRBJ1-5, with 8 bases aligning to TRBD1. Germline CDR1 and CDR2: SNHLY and FYNNEI. V shed 6 bases and J 8 bases; nucleotides not matched to a gene: 9. This CDR3 comprises 14 residues.

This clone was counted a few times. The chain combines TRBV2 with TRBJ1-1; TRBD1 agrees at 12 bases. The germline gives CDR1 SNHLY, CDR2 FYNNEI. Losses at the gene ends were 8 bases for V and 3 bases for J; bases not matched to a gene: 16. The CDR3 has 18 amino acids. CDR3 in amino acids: CASYGRRGTGGGYTEAFF. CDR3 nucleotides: TGTGCCAGCTATGGCCGGAGGGGGACAGGGGGCGGATACACTGAAGCTTTCTTT.

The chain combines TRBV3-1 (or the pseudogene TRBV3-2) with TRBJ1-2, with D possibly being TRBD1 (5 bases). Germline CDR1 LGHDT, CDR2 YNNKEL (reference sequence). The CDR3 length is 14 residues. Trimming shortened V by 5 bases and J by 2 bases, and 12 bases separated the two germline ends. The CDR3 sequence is CASSSGTGNYGYTF. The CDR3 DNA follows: TGTGCCAGCAGCTCCGGGACCGGGAACTATGGCTACACCTTC.

CDR3 sequence: CASRRLAGGTDTQYF. DNA of the CDR3: TGCGCCAGCAGGCGACTAGCGGGGGGAACAGATACGCAGTATTTT. The rearrangement uses TRBV5-1 and TRBJ2-3; 13 bases are shared with TRBD2. Looked up from germline, CDR1 is SGHRS and CDR2 is YFSETQ. There are 15 residues in the CDR3. The J segment lost 3 bases and the V segment lost 5 bases, leaving 3 bases of the junction unmatched. Using reference TRBV5-1 and TRBJ2-3 for the parts outside the CDR3, the full variable domain is KAGVTQTPRYLIKTRGQQVTLSCSPISGHRSVSWYQQTPGQGLQFLFEYFSETQRNKGNFPGRFSGRQFSNSRSEMNVSTLELGDSALYLCASRRLAGGTDTQYFGPGTRLTVL.

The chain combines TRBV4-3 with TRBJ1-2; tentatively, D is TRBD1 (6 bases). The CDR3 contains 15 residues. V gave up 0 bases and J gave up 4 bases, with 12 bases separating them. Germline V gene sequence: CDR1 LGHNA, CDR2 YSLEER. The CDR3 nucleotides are TGCGCCAGCAGCCAAGATAGGGGGGTAGGCTATGGCTACACCTTC. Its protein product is CASSQDRGVGYGYTF.

CDR3 DNA sequence: TGTGCCAGCAGCACCCTCCGAGGGGGGACAGCAAACACTGAAGCTTTCTTT. Its translation: CASSTLRGGTANTEAFF. The J gene is TRBJ1-1, the V gene TRBV11-2; 7 nucleotides agree with TRBD1. This CDR3 is 17 amino acids long. Trimming took 5 bases from V and 2 from J; bases not matched to a gene: 14. Germline loops: CDR1 SGHAT, CDR2 FQNNGV. Complete variable domain (other parts from reference TRBV11-2 and TRBJ1-1): EAGVAQSPRYKIIEKRQSVAFWCNPISGHATLYWYQQILGQGPKLLIQFQNNGVVDDSQLPKDRFSAERLKGVDSTLKIQPAKLEDSAVYLCASSTLRGGTANTEAFFGQGTRLTVV.

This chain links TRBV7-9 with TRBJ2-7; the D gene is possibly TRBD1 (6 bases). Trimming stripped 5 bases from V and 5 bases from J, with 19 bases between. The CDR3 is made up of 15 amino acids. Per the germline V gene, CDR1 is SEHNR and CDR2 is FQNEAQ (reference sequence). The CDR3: CASSQGQGISHEQYF. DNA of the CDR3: TGTGCCAGCAGCCAGGGGCAGGGGATTTCCCACGAGCAGTACTTC.

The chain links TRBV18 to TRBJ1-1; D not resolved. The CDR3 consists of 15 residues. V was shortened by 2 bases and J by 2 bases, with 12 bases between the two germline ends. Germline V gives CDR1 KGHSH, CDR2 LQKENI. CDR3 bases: TGTGCCAGCTCACCAGTTCTGGTTGATAACACTGAAGCTTTCTTT. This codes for CASSPVLVDNTEAFF.

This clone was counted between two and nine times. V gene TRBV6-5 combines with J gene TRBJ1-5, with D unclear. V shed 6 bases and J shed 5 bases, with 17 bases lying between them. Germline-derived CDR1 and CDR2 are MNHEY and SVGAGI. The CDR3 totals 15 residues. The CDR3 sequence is CASSDGSRGDQPQHF. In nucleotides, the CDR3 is TGTGCCAGCAGCGACGGCAGCCGAGGTGATCAGCCCCAGCATTTT.

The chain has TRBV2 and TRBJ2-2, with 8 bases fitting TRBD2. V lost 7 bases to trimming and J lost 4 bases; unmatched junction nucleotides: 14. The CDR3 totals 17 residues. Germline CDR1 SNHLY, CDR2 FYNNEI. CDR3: CASTSGQRGFGTGELFF. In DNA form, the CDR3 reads TGTGCCAGCACCTCGGGGCAGCGGGGGTTCGGCACCGGGGAGCTGTTTTTT.

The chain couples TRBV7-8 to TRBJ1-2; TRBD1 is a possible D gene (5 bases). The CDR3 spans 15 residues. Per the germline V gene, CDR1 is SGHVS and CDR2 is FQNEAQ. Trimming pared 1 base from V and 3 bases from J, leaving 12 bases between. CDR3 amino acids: CASSLGVAGDYGYTF. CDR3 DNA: TGTGCCAGCAGCTTAGGTGTGGCGGGGGACTATGGCTACACCTTC.

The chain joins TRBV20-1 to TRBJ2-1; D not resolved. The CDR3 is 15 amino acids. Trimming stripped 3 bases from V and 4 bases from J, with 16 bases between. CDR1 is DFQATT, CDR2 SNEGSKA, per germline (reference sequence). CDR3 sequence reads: CSASRVPEGYNEQFF. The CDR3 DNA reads TGCAGTGCTAGTCGGGTCCCCGAAGGTTACAATGAGCAGTTCTTC.

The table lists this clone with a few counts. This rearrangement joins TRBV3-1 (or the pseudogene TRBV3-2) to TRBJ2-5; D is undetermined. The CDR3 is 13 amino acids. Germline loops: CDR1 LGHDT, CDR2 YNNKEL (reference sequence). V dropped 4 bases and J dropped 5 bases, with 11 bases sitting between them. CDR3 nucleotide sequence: TGTGCCAGCAGCCTCACCACTTACGAGACCCAGTACTTC. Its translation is CASSLTTYETQYF.

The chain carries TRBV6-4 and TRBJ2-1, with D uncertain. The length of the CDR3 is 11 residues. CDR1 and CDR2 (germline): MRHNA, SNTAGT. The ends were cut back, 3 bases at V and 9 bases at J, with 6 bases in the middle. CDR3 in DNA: TGTGCCAGCAGTGAAGGAGCTGAGCAGTTCTTC. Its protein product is CASSEGAEQFF.

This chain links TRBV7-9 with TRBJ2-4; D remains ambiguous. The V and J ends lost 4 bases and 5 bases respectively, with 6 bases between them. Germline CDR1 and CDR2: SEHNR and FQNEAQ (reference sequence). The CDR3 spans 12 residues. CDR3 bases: TGTGCCAGCAGCTCGTATCAAAACATTCAGTACTTC. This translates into CASSSYQNIQYF.

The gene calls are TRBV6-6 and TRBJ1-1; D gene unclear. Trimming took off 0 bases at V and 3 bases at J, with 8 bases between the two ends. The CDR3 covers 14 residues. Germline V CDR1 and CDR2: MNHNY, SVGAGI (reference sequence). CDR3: CASSYSSRDTEAFF. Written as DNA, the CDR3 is TGTGCCAGCAGTTACTCGAGTCGGGACACTGAAGCTTTCTTT.

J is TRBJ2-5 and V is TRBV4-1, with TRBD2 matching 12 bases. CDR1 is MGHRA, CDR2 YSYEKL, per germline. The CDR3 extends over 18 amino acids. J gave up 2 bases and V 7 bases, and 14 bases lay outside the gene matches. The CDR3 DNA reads TGCGCCAGCATTAGGACTAGCGGGGTCCCGAGGGGGCAAGAGACCCAGTACTTC. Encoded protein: CASIRTSGVPRGQETQYF.

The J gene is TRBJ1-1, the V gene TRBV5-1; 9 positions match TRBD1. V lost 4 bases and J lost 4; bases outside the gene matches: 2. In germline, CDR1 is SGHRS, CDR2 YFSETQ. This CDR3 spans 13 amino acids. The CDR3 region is CASSIQGATEAFF. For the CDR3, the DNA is TGCGCCAGCAGCATACAGGGGGCCACTGAAGCTTTCTTT.

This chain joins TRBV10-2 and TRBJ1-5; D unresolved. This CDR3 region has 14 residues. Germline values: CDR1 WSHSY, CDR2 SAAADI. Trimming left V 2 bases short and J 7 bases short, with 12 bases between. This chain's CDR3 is CASSEGSLGQPQHF. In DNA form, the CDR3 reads TGCGCCAGCAGTGAGGGGAGTCTCGGGCAGCCCCAGCATTTT.

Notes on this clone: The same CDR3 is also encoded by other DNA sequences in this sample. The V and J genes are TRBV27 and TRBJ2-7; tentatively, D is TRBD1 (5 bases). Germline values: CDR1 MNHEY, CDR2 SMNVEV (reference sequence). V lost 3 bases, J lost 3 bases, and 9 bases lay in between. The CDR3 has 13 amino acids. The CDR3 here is CASSLGQYYEQYF. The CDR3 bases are TGTGCCAGCAGTTTGGGGCAGTACTACGAGCAGTACTTC.

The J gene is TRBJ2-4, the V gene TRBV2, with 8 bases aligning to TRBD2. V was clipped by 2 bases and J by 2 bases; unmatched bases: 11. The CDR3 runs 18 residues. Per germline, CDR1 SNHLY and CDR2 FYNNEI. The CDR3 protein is CASSENGGELTTKNIQYF. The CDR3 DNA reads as TGTGCCAGCAGTGAAAACGGGGGGGAACTTACGACCAAAAACATTCAGTACTTC.

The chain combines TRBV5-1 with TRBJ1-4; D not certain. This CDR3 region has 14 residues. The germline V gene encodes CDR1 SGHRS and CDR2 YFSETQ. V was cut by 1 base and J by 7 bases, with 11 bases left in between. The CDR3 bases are TGCGCCAGCAGCTTGAAGGATGGTGCTGAAAAACTGTTTTTT. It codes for CASSLKDGAEKLFF.

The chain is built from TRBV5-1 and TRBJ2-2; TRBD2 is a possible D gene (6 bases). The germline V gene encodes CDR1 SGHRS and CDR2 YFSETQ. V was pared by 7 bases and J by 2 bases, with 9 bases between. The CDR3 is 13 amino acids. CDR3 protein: CASSEGNTGELFF. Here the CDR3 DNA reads TGCGCCAGCTCGGAGGGAAACACCGGGGAGCTGTTTTTT.

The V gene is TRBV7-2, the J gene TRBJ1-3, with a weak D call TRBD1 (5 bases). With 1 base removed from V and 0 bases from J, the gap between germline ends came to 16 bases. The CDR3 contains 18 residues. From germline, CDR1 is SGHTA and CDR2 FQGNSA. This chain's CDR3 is CASSLVSQDTRSGNTIYF. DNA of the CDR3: TGTGCCAGCAGCTTAGTGTCGCAGGACACCCGCTCTGGAAACACCATATATTTT.

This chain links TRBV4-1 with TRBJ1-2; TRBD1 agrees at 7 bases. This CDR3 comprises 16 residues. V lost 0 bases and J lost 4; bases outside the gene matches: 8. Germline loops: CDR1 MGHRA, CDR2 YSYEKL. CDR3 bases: TGCGCCAGCAGCCAAGAGAGGTCGGGACAGCCCTATGGCTACACCTTC. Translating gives CASSQERSGQPYGYTF.

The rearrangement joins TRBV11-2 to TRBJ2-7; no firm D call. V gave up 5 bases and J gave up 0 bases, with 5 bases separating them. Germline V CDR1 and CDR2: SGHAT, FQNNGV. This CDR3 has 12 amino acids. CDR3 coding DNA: TGTGCCAGCAGCCCCGTCTCCTACGAGCAGTACTTC. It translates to CASSPVSYEQYF.

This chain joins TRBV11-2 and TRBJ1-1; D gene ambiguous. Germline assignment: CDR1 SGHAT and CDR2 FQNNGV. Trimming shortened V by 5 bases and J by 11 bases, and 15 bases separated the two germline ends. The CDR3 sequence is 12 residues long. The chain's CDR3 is CASSPFLATAFF. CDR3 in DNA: TGTGCCAGCAGCCCGTTTTTGGCAACGGCTTTCTTT. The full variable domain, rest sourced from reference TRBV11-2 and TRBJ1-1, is EAGVAQSPRYKIIEKRQSVAFWCNPISGHATLYWYQQILGQGPKLLIQFQNNGVVDDSQLPKDRFSAERLKGVDSTLKIQPAKLEDSAVYLCASSPFLATAFFGQGTRLTVV.